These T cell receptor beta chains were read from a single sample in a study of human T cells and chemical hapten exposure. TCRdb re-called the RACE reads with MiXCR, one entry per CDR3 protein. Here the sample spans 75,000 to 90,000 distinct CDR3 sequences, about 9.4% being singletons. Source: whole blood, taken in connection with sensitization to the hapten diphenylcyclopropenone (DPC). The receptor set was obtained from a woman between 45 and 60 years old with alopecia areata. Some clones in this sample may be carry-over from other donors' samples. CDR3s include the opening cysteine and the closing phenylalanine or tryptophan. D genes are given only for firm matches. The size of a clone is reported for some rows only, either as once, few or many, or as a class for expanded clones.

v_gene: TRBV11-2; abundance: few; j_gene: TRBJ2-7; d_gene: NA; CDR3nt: TGTGCCAGCAGCCTCGCCCTCGAGCAGTACTTC; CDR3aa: CASSLALEQYF
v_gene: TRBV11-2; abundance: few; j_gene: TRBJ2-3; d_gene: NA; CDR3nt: TGTGCCAGCAGCTTAGAACTAACACCACGATATCATACGCAGTATTTT; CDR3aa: CASSLELTPRYHTQYF
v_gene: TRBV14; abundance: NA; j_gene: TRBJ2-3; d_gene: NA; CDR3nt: TGTGCCAGCAGCCAAGGGAAGCTATCCGCAGATACGCAGTATTTT; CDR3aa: CASSQGKLSADTQYF
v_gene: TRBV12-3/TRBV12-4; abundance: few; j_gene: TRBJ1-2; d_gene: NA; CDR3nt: TGTGCCAGCAGTTCCCCACCGGAGGGATACAATGGCTACACCTTC; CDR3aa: CASSSPPEGYNGYTF
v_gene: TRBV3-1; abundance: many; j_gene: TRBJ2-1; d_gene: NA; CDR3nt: TGTGCCAGCAGCCAAGTAGGGAGCAGTGAGCAGTTCTTC; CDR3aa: CASSQVGSSEQFF
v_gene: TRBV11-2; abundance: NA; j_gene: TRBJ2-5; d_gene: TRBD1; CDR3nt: TGTGCCAGCAGCCGCCGGGACAGGGGGCTTGAGACCCAGTACTTC; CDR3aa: CASSRRDRGLETQYF
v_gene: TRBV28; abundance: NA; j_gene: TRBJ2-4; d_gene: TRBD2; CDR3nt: TGTGCCTCTACCACTAGCGGGAGCGTAGCCAAAAACATTCAGTACTTC; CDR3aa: CASTTSGSVAKNIQYF
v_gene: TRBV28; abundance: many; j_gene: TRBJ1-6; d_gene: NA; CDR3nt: TGTGCCAGCAGTGGGGGGAGGTCCTATAATTCACCCCTCCACTTT; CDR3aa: CASSGGRSYNSPLHF
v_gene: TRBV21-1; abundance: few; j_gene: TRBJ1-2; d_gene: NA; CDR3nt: TGTGCCAGCAGCAAAGGGGCAGCTCCGGGCGACTATGGCTACACCTTC; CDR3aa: CASSKGAAPGDYGYTF
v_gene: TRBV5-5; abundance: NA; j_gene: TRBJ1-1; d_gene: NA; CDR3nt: TGTGCCAGCAGTTTGTCCCTGGGCGGCACTGAAGCTTTCTTT; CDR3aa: CASSLSLGGTEAFF
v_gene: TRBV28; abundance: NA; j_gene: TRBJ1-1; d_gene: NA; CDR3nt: TGTGCCAGCAGTTCACAGGTTAATGAAGCTTTCTTT; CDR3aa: CASSSQVNEAFF
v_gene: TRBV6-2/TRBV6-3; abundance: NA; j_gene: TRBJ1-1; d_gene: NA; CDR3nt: TGTGCCAGCAGTTACAACAGATATAACACTGAAGCTTTCTTT; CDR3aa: CASSYNRYNTEAFF
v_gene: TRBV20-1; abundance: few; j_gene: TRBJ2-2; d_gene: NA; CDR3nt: TGCAGTGCTAGAGATATGCTCGCCGGGGAGCTGTTTTTT; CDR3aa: CSARDMLAGELFF
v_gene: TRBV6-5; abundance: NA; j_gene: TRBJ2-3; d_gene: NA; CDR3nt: TGTGCCAGCAGTTACTCCGGACGAACAGATACGCAGTATTTT; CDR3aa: CASSYSGRTDTQYF
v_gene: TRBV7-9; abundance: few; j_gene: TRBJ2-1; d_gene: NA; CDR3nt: TGTGCCAGCTCTGGGAGGAGGGTTCACAATGAGCAGTTCTTC; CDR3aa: CASSGRRVHNEQFF
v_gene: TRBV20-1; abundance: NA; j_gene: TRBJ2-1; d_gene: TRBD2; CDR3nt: TGCAGTGCTAGAGACATAACGGGACTAGCGGGAGAGGGTGAGCAGTTCTTC; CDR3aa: CSARDITGLAGEGEQFF
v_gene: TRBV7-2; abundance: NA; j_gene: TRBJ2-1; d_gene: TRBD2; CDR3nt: TGTGCCAGCAGCGGAGAGCGGCTAGCGGGAGCCAAGATCTACAATGAGCAGTTCTTC; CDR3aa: CASSGERLAGAKIYNEQFF
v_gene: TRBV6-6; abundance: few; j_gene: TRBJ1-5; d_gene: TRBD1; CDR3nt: TGTGCCAGCAGTGGATCGGACAGGGGGGGCAATCAGCCCCAGCATTTT; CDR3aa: CASSGSDRGGNQPQHF